The clone carrying this T cell receptor beta chain was seen a few times. Its antigen remains unidentified. This sample is part of a study of T-cell memory formation after mild COVID-19. Study findings and constraints: There was no confirmation that second-wave clones peaking on day 37 were SARS-CoV-2 specific. Certain responding clones were present in pre-infection memory, suggesting participation of cross-reactive memory. Clones that got smaller from day 15 to 85 had even CD4/CD8, while clones growing later tipped toward CD4+.

5'RACE with constant-segment primers yielded barcoded, UMI-tagged TCR alpha and TCR beta cDNA libraries. TCRdb reprocessed the 5' RACE reads with MiXCR, giving one entry per CDR3 protein. The table shows roughly 150,000 distinct CDR3 sequences, with over 10% occurring only once. V was clipped by 0 bases and J by 7 bases, with 10 bases between them. Germline loops: CDR1 MNHEY, CDR2 SVGAGI. CDR3 size: 14 residues. The chain uses TRBV6-5 and TRBJ2-1; tentative D call: TRBD1 (5 bases). What was sequenced was PBMCs or a T cell subset sorted from them (not recorded which). The TCR comes from a man between 18 and 35 years old who had mild COVID-19 (a few samples of this study predate the infection). Cell type and time point are not known. The CDR3 is CASSYSGQVNEQFF. CDR3 bases: TGTGCCAGCAGTTACTCGGGGCAGGTTAATGAGCAGTTCTTC.